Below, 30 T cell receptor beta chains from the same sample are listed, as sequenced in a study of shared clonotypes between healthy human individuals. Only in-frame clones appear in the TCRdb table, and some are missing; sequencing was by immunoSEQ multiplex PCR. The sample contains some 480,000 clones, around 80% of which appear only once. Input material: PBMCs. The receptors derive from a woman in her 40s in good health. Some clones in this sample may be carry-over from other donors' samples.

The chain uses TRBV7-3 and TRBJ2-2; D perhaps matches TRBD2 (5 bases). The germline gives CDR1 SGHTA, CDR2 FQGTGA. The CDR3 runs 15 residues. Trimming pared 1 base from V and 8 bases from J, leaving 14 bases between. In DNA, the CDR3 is TGTGCCAGCAGCTTAAACCCTAGAGGGTCTGGGGAGCTGTTTTTT. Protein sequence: CASSLNPRGSGELFF.

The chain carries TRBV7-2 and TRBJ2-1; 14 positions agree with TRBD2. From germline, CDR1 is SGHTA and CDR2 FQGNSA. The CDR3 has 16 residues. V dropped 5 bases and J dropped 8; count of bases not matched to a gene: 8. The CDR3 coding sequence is TGTGCCAGCAGCAGTGGGACTAGCGGGAGAGGGTATGAGCAGTTCTTC. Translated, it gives CASSSGTSGRGYEQFF.

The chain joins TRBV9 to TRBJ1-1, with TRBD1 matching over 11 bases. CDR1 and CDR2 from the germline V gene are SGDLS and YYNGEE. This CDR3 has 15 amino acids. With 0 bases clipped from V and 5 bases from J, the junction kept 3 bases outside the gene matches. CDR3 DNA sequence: TGTGCCAGCAGCGTAGCGGGACAGGGGGGGACTGAAGCTTTCTTT. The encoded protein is CASSVAGQGGTEAFF.

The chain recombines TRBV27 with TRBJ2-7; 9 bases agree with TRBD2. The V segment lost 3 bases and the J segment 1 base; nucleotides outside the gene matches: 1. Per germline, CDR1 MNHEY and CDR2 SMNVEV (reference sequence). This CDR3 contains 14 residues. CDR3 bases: TGTGCCAGCAGTTTTGCGGGGGGGTCCTACGAGCAGTACTTC. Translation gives CASSFAGGSYEQYF.

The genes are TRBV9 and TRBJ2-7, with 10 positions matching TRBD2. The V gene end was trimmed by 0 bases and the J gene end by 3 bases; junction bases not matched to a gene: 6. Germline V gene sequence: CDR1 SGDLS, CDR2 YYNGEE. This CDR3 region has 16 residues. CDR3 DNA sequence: TGTGCCAGCAGCGTAGGGACTAGCGGTGGGTTCTACGAGCAGTACTTC. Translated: CASSVGTSGGFYEQYF.

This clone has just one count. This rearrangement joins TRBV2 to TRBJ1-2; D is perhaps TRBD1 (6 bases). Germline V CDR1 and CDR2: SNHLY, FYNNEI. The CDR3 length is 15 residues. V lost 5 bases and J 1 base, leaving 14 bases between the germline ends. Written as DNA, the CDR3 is TGTGCCAGCAGTCCTGACAGGTCGTTTAACTATGGCTACACCTTC. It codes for CASSPDRSFNYGYTF.

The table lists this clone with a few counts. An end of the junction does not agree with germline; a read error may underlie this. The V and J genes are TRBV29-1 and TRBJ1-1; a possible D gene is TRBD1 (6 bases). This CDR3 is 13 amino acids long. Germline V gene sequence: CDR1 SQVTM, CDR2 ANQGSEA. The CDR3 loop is CSVVGARNTEVFF. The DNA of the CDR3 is TGCAGCGTTGTGGGGGCCAGGAACACTGAAGTTTTCTTT.

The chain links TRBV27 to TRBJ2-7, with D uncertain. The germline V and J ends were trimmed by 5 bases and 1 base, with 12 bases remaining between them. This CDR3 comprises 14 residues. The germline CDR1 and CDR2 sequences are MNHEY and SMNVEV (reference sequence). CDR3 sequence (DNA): TGTGCCAGCAGTCCCCGAGCAGGATCCTACGAGCAGTACTTC. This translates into CASSPRAGSYEQYF.

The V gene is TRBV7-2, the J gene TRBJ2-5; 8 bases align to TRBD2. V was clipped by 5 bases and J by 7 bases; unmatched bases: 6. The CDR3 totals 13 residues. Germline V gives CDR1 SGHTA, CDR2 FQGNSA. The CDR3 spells CASSAGRGGTQYF. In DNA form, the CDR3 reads TGTGCCAGCAGCGCTGGCCGGGGGGGGACCCAGTACTTC.

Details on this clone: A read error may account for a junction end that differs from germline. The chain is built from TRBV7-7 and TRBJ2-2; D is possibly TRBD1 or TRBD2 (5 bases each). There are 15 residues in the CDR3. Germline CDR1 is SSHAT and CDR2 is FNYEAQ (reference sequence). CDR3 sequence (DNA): TGTGCTAGCAGCTTAGGGACCCCTAGCACCGGGGAGCTGTTTTTT. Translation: CASSLGTPSTGELFF.

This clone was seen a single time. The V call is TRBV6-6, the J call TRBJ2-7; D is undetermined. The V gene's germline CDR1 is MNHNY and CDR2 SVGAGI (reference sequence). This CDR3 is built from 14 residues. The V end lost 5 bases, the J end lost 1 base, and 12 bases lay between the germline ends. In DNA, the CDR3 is TGTGCCAGCAGTAGTCTACTACGGTCCTACGAGCAGTACTTC. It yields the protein CASSSLLRSYEQYF.

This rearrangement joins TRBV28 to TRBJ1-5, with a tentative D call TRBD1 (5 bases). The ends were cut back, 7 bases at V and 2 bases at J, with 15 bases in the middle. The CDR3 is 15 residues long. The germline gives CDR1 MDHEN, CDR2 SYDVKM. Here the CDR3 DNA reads TGTGCCAGCATCACTTTCAGGGACGGCAATCAGCCCCAGCATTTT. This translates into CASITFRDGNQPQHF. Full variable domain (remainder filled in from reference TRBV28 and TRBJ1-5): DVKVTQSSRYLVKRTGEKVFLECVQDMDHENMFWYRQDPGLGLRLIYFSYDVKMKEKGDIPEGYSVSREKKERFSLILESASTNQTSMYLCASITFRDGNQPQHFGDGTRLSIL.

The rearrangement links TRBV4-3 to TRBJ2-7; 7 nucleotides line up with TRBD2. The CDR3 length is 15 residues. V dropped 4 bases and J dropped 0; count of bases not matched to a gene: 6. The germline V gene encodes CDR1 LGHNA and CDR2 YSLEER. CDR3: CASSRERGSSYEQYF. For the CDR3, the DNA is TGCGCCAGCAGCCGGGAGCGGGGCAGCTCCTACGAGCAGTACTTC.

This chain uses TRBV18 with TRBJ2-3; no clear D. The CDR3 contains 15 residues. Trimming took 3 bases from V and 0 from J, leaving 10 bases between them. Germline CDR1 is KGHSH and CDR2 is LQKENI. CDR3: CASSPDNLSTDTQYF. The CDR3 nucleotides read TGTGCCAGCTCACCCGATAACTTGAGCACAGATACGCAGTATTTT.

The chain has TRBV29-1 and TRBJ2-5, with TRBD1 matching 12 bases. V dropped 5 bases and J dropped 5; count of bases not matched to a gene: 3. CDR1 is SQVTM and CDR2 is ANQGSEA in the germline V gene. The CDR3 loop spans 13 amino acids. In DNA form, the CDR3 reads TGCAGCGTTCCCGGGACAGGGGGCGAGACCCAGTACTTC. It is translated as CSVPGTGGETQYF.

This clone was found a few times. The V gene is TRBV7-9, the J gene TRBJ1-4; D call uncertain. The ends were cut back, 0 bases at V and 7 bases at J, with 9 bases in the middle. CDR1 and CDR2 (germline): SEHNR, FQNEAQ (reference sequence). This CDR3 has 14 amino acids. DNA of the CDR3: TGTGCCAGCAGCTTAGCGCTAACGGGTGAAAAACTGTTTTTT. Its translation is CASSLALTGEKLFF.

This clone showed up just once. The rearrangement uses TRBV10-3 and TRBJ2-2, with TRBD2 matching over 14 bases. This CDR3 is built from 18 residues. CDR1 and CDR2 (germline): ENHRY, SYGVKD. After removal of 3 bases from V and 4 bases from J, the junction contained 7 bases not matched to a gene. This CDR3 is CAISDRTSGRRGTGELFF. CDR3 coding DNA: TGTGCCATCAGTGACAGGACTAGCGGGAGGAGGGGCACCGGGGAGCTGTTTTTT.

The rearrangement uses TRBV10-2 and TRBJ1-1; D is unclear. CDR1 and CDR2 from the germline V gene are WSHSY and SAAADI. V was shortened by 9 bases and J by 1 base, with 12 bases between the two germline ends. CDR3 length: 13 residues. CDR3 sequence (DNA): TGCGCCAGTCGACTTACTTGGAACACTGAAGCTTTCTTT. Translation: CASRLTWNTEAFF.

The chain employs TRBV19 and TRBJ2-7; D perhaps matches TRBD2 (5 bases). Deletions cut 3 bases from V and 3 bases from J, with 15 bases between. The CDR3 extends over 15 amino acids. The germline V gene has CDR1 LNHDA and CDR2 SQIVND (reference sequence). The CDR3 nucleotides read TGTGCCAGTAGTATGGTTTCAAGCGGTAACTACGAGCAGTACTTC. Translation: CASSMVSSGNYEQYF.

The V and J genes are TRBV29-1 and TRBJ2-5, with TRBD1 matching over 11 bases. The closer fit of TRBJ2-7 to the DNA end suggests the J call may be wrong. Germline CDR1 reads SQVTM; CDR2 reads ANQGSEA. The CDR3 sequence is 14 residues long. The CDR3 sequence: CSVISGTGGNEQYF. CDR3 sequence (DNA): TGCAGCGTTATATCCGGGACAGGGGGGAACGAGCAGTACTTC.

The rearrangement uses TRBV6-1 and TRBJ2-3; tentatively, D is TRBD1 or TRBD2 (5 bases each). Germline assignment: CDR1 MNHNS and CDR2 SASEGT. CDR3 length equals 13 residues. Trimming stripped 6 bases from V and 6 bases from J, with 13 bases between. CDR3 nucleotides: TGTGCCAGCAGAAACGGGGCTACCGATACGCAGTATTTT. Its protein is CASRNGATDTQYF.

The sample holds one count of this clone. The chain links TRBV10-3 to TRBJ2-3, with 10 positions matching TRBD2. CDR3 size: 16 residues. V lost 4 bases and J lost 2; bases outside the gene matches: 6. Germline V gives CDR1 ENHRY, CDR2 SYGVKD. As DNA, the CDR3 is TGTGCCATCAGTGGGGCAAGCGGGAGGGCCACAGATACGCAGTATTTT. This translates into CAISGASGRATDTQYF.

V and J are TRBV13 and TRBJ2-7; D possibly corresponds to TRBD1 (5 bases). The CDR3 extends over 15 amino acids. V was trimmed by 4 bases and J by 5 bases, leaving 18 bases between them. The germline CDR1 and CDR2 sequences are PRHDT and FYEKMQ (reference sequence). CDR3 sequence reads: CASSYSDSHRNEQYF. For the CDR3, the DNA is TGTGCCAGCAGCTATAGTGACAGTCACCGCAACGAGCAGTACTTC.

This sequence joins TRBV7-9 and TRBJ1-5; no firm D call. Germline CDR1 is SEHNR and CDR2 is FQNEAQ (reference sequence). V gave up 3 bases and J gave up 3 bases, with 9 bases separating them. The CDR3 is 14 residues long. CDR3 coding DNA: TGTGCCAGCAGCTTGGCAGAAGTCAATCAGCCCCAGCATTTT. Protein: CASSLAEVNQPQHF.

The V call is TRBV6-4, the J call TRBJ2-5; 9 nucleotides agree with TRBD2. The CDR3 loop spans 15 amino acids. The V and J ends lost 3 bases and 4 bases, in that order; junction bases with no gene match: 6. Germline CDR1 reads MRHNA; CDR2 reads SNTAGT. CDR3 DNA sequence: TGTGCCAGCAGTGAAGGCGCGGGAGGGGGAGAGACCCAGTACTTC. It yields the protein CASSEGAGGGETQYF.

Here the CDR3 DNA reads TGTGCCAGCAGCTTTGGTCTAGCGGGAGAGACCCAGTACTTC. This codes for CASSFGLAGETQYF. The V and J genes are TRBV7-9 and TRBJ2-5, with 8 bases aligning to TRBD2. The trim removed 3 bases at V and 4 bases at J, leaving 4 bases unmatched. Per the germline V gene, CDR1 is SEHNR and CDR2 is FQNEAQ (reference sequence). The CDR3 runs 14 residues.

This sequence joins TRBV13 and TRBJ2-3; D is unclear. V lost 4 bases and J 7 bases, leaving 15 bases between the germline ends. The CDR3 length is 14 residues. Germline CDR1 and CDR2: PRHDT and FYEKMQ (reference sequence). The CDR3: CASSYPSEGHTQYF. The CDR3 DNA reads TGTGCCAGCAGCTACCCCTCGGAAGGGCATACGCAGTATTTT.

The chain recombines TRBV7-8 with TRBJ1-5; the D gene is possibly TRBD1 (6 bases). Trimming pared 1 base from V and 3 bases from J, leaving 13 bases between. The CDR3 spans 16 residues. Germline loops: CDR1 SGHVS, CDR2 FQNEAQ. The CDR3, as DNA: TGTGCCAGCAGCTTAGAACCGGGACACCACAATCAGCCCCAGCATTTT. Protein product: CASSLEPGHHNQPQHF.

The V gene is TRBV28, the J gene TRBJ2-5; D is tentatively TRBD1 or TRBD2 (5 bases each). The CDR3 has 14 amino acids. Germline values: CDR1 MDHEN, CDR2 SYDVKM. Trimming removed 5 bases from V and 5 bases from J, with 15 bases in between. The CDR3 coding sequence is TGTGCCAGCAGTGAAAATAGGGGACGGGAGACCCAGTACTTC. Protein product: CASSENRGRETQYF.

Written as DNA, the CDR3 is TGTGCCAGTAGCAAACGACAATACAATGAGCAGTTCTTC. It specifies CASSKRQYNEQFF. V is TRBV19 and J is TRBJ2-1; D gene unclear. V lost 6 bases, J lost 4 bases, and 10 bases lay in between. This CDR3 contains 13 residues. Per the germline V gene, CDR1 is LNHDA and CDR2 is SQIVND (reference sequence).